Detailed here is one TCR beta chain. Antigen unknown. Germline and junction disagree at one end, which may indicate a read error. Three rounds of nested PCR, following a modified ARM-PCR protocol, produced the TCRbeta library. TCRdb analysed the multiplex PCR reads with MiXCR anew, one entry per CDR3 protein. Seen here are 200,000 or so distinct CDR3 sequences, 60% to 85% observed once, and the top ten hold approximately 25%. The CDR3 is made up of 14 amino acids. The V gene's germline CDR1 is WSHSY and CDR2 SAAADI. This sample's RNA came from whole unsorted tissue. This entry is derived from a study of tumor and adjacent non-tumor tissue in lung cancer. As for the study in general: Stage I to III disease affected roughly ten men and 5 women aged roughly 31 to 80.

Study-level results: TCR diversity was significantly greater in tumor than normal lung tissue.

Source material: lung tumor tissue. This chain connects TRBV10-2 to TRBJ2-5, with TRBD1 as a possible D gene (6 bases). This clonotype was sampled from a man aged 55-75 years with non-small cell lung cancer. CDR3 in DNA: TGCACCAGCAGTGTTACAGGGTATCCAGAGACCCAGTACTTC. Protein sequence: CTSSVTGYPETQYF.